This TCR beta chain was identified in a study of cytomegalovirus exposure and HLA in healthy donors. Study results and limitations: A list of about 180 TCR beta chains associated with cytomegalovirus was given. Rarity held for most TCR sequences, but there were some public TCRs that occurred in many donors.

The CDR3 covers 16 residues. V gave up 2 bases and J gave up 3 bases; unmatched junction bases: 5. CDR1 is LNHDA, CDR2 SQIVND, per germline (reference sequence). About this clone: Its antigen is currently unknown.

Primers included in the PCR were 60 Vbeta and 13 Jbeta primers. Measured with immunoSEQ multiplex PCR; TCRdb has only the in-frame clones, and not every one. The sample has 85,000 to 100,000 clones, around 80% seen once. The clonotype comes from a human donor in good health. V is TRBV19 and J is TRBJ2-3; 10 nucleotides agree with TRBD1. The sample was PBMCs. The CDR3 is CASSIRGTGATDTQYF. The DNA of the CDR3 is TGTGCCAGTAGTATACGTGGGACAGGGGCAACAGATACGCAGTATTTT.